This T cell receptor (beta chain) was recorded in a study of blood T cells in healthy people across ages. CDR1 is SGHTA, CDR2 FQGTGA, per germline. The CDR3 sequence is 12 residues long. The V and J ends lost 5 bases and 8 bases respectively, with 10 bases between them. This clonotype came up a few times. Together with a sample-barcoded 5' primer, a J-beta primer mix was included in a second PCR lasting roughly 6 to 12 cycles. TCRdb ran MiXCR on the 5' RACE reads and lists one entry per CDR3 protein. Among 1.5 million or so distinct CDR3 sequences listed, around 40% were seen once. The origin of this receptor is a woman between 18 and 29 years old in good health. This chain connects TRBV7-3 to TRBJ2-1; no clear D gene. The specimen was blood. Here the CDR3 DNA reads TGTGCCAGCAGCGCTGTAGGTGATGAGCAGTTCTTC. Protein sequence: CASSAVGDEQFF.